Detailed here is one T cell receptor beta chain. The sample comes from a study of preoperative IRX-2 immunotherapy in early breast cancer. Trimming removed 2 bases from V and 6 bases from J, with 10 bases in between. The CDR3 covers 13 residues. Germline loops: CDR1 SGHDT, CDR2 YYEEEE. TCRdb's table, derived via immunoSEQ multiplex PCR, lists solely in-frame clones and lacks some. The table includes roughly 45,000 clones, about 95% detected once. Regarding treatment: preoperative locoregional IRX-2 cytokine immunotherapy. Preoperative locoregional IRX-2 cytokine immunotherapy was tested in the phase Ib source study.

V and J are TRBV5-6 and TRBJ2-3, with D perhaps TRBD1 (5 bases). The sample in question was tumor tissue, obtained after IRX-2 immunotherapy. The sequence derives from a human donor with breast cancer. This CDR3 reads CASSFPRADTQYF. CDR3 nucleotides: TGTGCCAGCAGCTTTCCCAGGGCGGATACGCAGTATTTT.